A single sample is the source of the 3 T cell receptor beta chains below, sequenced in a study of OX40 agonist ivuxolimab in advanced cancers. Profiling relied on immunoSEQ multiplex PCR, and the TCRdb table lists in-frame clones only, not all of them. The sample includes some 11,000 clones, under 75% seen only once; the top ten take approximately 12%. This specimen consisted of CD4+ or CD8+ T cells sorted from blood, obtained in a trial of the OX40 agonist ivuxolimab. The receptors were sampled from an adult with an advanced solid tumor such as melanoma, head and neck, liver or kidney cancer.

The chain recombines TRBV27 with TRBJ2-1; the D gene is possibly TRBD2 (5 bases). The CDR3 runs 15 residues. Trimming pared 5 bases from V and 7 bases from J, leaving 18 bases between. Per germline, CDR1 MNHEY and CDR2 SMNVEV (reference sequence). DNA for the CDR3: TGTGCCAGCAGTCCCCGGGAAGGGCCGGATAATGAGCAGTTCTTC. The encoded protein is CASSPREGPDNEQFF.

The genes are TRBV9 and TRBJ1-1; D is uncertain. The CDR3 consists of 16 residues. Germline-derived CDR1 and CDR2 are SGDLS and YYNGEE. Trimming removed 4 bases from V and 0 bases from J, with 16 bases in between. The CDR3 spells CASSIRPTPMNTEAFF. The CDR3 bases are TGTGCCAGCAGCATCCGACCGACACCGATGAACACTGAAGCTTTCTTT.

The chain uses TRBV28 and TRBJ2-7; D is unclear. Trimming shortened V by 3 bases and J by 9 bases, and 9 bases separated the two germline ends. The CDR3 covers 11 residues. Germline V gives CDR1 MDHEN, CDR2 SYDVKM. This CDR3 is CASSFGEGQYF. Written as DNA, the CDR3 is TGTGCCAGCAGTTTTGGGGAAGGGCAGTACTTC. Full variable domain (missing parts from reference TRBV28 and TRBJ2-7): DVKVTQSSRYLVKRTGEKVFLECVQDMDHENMFWYRQDPGLGLRLIYFSYDVKMKEKGDIPEGYSVSREKKERFSLILESASTNQTSMYLCASSFGEGQYFGPGTRLTVT.